These 17 T cell receptor beta chains came from one sample sequenced in a study of cytomegalovirus exposure and HLA in healthy donors. Primers for the PCR totalled 60 Vbeta and 13 Jbeta. Sequencing was performed with immunoSEQ multiplex PCR; in TCRdb, only in-frame clones are kept and a portion is missing. The table has about 160,000 clones, over 60% seen once. The sequenced material came from PBMCs. The source is a woman in her twenties or thirties in good health and CMV-seronegative.

The V call is TRBV27, the J call TRBJ2-5, with D maybe TRBD2 (5 bases). The J call may be faulty, since TRBJ2-7 better matches the DNA end. CDR1 and CDR2 (germline): MNHEY, SMNVEV (reference sequence). The CDR3 consists of 12 residues. The CDR3 spells CASSKRGNEQYF. In DNA, the CDR3 is TGTGCCAGCTCAAAACGGGGTAACGAGCAGTACTTC.

The chain joins TRBV5-1 to TRBJ2-3; TRBD2 matches at 10 bases. Germline V CDR1 and CDR2: SGHRS, YFSETQ. Germline trimming cut 2 bases from V and 0 bases from J; bases unmatched to any gene: 6. The CDR3 runs 17 residues. CDR3 residues: CASSFRSGRISTDTQYF. CDR3 DNA sequence: TGCGCCAGCAGCTTCCGTAGCGGGAGGATAAGCACAGATACGCAGTATTTT. Complete variable domain (other parts from reference TRBV5-1 and TRBJ2-3): KAGVTQTPRYLIKTRGQQVTLSCSPISGHRSVSWYQQTPGQGLQFLFEYFSETQRNKGNFPGRFSGRQFSNSRSEMNVSTLELGDSALYLCASSFRSGRISTDTQYFGPGTRLTVL.

The genes are TRBV4-1 and TRBJ2-1, with 10 nucleotides matching TRBD2. With 4 bases clipped from V and 6 bases from J, the junction kept 6 bases outside the gene matches. The germline gives CDR1 MGHRA, CDR2 YSYEKL. This CDR3 contains 15 residues. CDR3 residues: CASSLTSGDFNEQFF. CDR3 DNA: TGCGCCAGCAGCCTAACTAGCGGGGACTTCAATGAGCAGTTCTTC.

The chain joins TRBV14 to TRBJ2-7, with a weak D call TRBD1 (5 bases). Trimming removed 4 bases at V and 5 bases at J, with 9 bases between. CDR1 and CDR2 (germline): SGHDN, FVKESK. The CDR3 covers 12 residues. Here the CDR3 reads CASSPTGNEQYF. The CDR3 DNA is TGTGCCAGCAGCCCAACAGGAAACGAGCAGTACTTC.

The chain joins TRBV6-5 to TRBJ2-3, with a weak D call TRBD2 (5 bases). CDR3 length: 15 amino acids. Germline values: CDR1 MNHEY, CDR2 SVGAGI. V dropped 2 bases and J dropped 5 bases, with 14 bases sitting between them. The CDR3 reads CASSYGGSRVDTQYF. In DNA form, the CDR3 reads TGTGCCAGCAGTTACGGAGGTAGTAGAGTAGATACGCAGTATTTT.

The rearrangement uses TRBV28 and TRBJ2-5; D is possibly TRBD2 (6 bases). The germline gives CDR1 MDHEN, CDR2 SYDVKM. The length of the CDR3 is 16 residues. The V end lost 6 bases, the J end lost 0 bases, and 17 bases lay between the germline ends. The CDR3 sequence: CASRPVPGRYQETQYF. In nucleotides, the CDR3 is TGTGCCAGCAGACCAGTGCCAGGGAGGTACCAAGAGACCCAGTACTTC.

The CDR3 nucleotides read TGTGCCAGCATCCGACCGGGACAGGGGACCTACGAGCAGTACTTC. It specifies CASIRPGQGTYEQYF. The V gene is TRBV28, the J gene TRBJ2-7; TRBD1 matches at 10 bases. CDR3 length: 15 residues. Germline loops: CDR1 MDHEN, CDR2 SYDVKM. The J segment lost 2 bases and the V segment lost 7 bases, leaving 8 bases of the junction unmatched.

The DNA for the CDR3 is TGCGCCAGCAGCCAAGGAGCCAGGGGATCGGAGACCCAGTACTTC. Translation gives CASSQGARGSETQYF. The rearrangement joins TRBV4-1 to TRBJ2-5, with TRBD1 as a possible D gene (6 bases). The V gene's germline CDR1 is MGHRA and CDR2 YSYEKL. This CDR3 region has 15 residues. Trimming took 1 base from V and 5 from J, leaving 14 bases between them.

The gene calls are TRBV27 and TRBJ2-3, with D possibly TRBD1 on 6 matching bases. The ends were cut back, 5 bases at V and 2 bases at J, with 17 bases in the middle. Germline CDR1 is MNHEY and CDR2 is SMNVEV (reference sequence). The CDR3 consists of 16 residues. The DNA of the CDR3 is TGTGCCAGCAGTCTGCTGGGGGCTACATCCACAGATACGCAGTATTTT. The encoded protein is CASSLLGATSTDTQYF.

V is TRBV7-2 and J is TRBJ2-1; 8 bases fit TRBD1. Germline CDR1 and CDR2: SGHTA and FQGNSA. This CDR3 is built from 16 residues. V gave up 5 bases and J gave up 9 bases; unmatched junction bases: 15. The CDR3 sequence is CASSTDGQGYSGEQFF. DNA for the CDR3: TGTGCCAGCAGCACAGATGGACAGGGCTATTCGGGTGAGCAGTTCTTC. The full variable domain, completed using reference TRBV7-2 and TRBJ2-1, is GAGVSQSPSNKVTEKGKDVELRCDPISGHTALYWYRQSLGQGLEFLIYFQGNSAPDKSGLPSDRFSAERTGGSVSTLTIQRTQQEDSAVYLCASSTDGQGYSGEQFFGPGTRLTVL.

The chain is built from TRBV28 and TRBJ2-7; possible D gene TRBD1, 6 bases. The CDR3 covers 13 residues. V shed 5 bases and J shed 5 bases, with 13 bases lying between them. Germline V gene data show CDR1 as MDHEN and CDR2 as SYDVKM. DNA for the CDR3: TGTGCCAGCAGTCTTCAGGGGCTCCACGAGCAGTACTTC. Its translation: CASSLQGLHEQYF.

The chain carries TRBV18 and TRBJ2-7, with D maybe TRBD2 (6 bases). Germline V gene data show CDR1 as KGHSH and CDR2 as LQKENI. V was trimmed by 0 bases and J by 7 bases, leaving 10 bases between them. The CDR3 runs 13 residues. This chain's CDR3 is CASSPPGLPEQYF. The CDR3 DNA sequence: TGTGCCAGCTCACCACCGGGACTGCCGGAGCAGTACTTC.

The chain links TRBV27 to TRBJ2-2; TRBD2 matches 7 bases. CDR3 size: 16 residues. The ends lost 3 bases at V and 6 bases at J; junction bases unmatched: 10. Germline loops: CDR1 MNHEY, CDR2 SMNVEV (reference sequence). The CDR3: CASSFGRTGSPGELFF. DNA of the CDR3: TGTGCCAGCAGTTTCGGGAGGACGGGATCGCCCGGGGAGCTGTTTTTT.

The V and J genes are TRBV4-2 and TRBJ2-4; D uncertain. The germline V and J ends were trimmed by 1 base and 8 bases, with 12 bases remaining between them. The V gene's germline CDR1 is LGHNA and CDR2 YNFKEQ. CDR3 length equals 14 residues. The CDR3 spells CASSQVPGGYIQYF. CDR3 sequence (DNA): TGTGCCAGCAGCCAAGTTCCGGGTGGATACATTCAGTACTTC.

The rearrangement links TRBV28 to TRBJ1-1, with 8 bases identical to TRBD1. V was pared by 8 bases and J by 4 bases, with 3 bases of the junction left unmatched. Germline loops: CDR1 MDHEN, CDR2 SYDVKM. The CDR3 sequence is 12 residues long. CDR3 residues: CASADRATEAFF. For the CDR3, the DNA is TGTGCCAGCGCGGACAGGGCCACTGAAGCTTTCTTT.

This chain joins TRBV30 and TRBJ2-3; TRBD2 might be the D (6 bases). CDR1 GTSNPN and CDR2 SVGIG come from the germline V gene (reference sequence). The CDR3 is 14 residues long. The ends were cut back, 5 bases at V and 6 bases at J, with 18 bases in the middle. The CDR3 nucleotides read TGTGCCTGGGGGGAGGTCCTCCGGGGGGATACGCAGTATTTT. This translates into CAWGEVLRGDTQYF.

The CDR3: CASSYASGISTDTQYF. The CDR3, as DNA: TGTGCCAGCAGCTACGCCAGCGGGATAAGCACAGATACGCAGTATTTT. The chain is built from TRBV7-8 and TRBJ2-3; 7 bases line up with TRBD2. The ends lost 4 bases at V and 0 bases at J; junction bases unmatched: 7. CDR1 and CDR2 from the germline V gene are SGHVS and FQNEAQ. The CDR3 contains 16 residues.